The TCR beta chain described here comes from a study of healthy donors' naive CD4 and CD8 T cells. Study background: Donors, half of them female, were 20-25, 40-50 or 60-70 years old.

The table lists this clonotype with a few counts. V was pared by 2 bases and J by 2 bases, with 4 bases between. The CDR3 has 11 residues. Per germline, CDR1 SQVTM and CDR2 ANQGSEA. Each TCR library used roughly 490 ng of total RNA and a linear amplification protocol. TCRdb fed the reads into MiXCR, producing one record per CDR3 protein. The sample lists roughly 200,000 distinct CDR3 sequences; over 60% were seen once. The receptor was isolated from a pool of human donors in good health; the sample pools cells from several healthy donors. Input material: naive CD4+ and CD8+ T cells sorted from blood, pooled from several donors. V is TRBV29-1 and J is TRBJ2-7, with D unclear. The chain's CDR3 is CSVEKAYEQYF. The CDR3 DNA follows: TGCAGCGTTGAAAAGGCCTACGAGCAGTACTTC.